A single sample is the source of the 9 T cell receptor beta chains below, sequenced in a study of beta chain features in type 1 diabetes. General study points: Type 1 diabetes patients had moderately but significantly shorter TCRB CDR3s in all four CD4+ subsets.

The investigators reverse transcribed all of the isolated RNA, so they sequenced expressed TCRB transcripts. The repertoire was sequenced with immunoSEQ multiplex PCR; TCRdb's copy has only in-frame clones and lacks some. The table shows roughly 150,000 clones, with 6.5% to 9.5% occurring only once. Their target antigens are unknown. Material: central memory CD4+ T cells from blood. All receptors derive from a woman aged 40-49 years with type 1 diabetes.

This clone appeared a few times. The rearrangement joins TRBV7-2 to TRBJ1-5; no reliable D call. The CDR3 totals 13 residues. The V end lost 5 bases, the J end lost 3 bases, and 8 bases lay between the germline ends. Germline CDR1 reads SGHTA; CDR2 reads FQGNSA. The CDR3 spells CASSPRVNQPQHF. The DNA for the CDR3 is TGTGCCAGCAGCCCCCGGGTCAATCAGCCCCAGCATTTT.

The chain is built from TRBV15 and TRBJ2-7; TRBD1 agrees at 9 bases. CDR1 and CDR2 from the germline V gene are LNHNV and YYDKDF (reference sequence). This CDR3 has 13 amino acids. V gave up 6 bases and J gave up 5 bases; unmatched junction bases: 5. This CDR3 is CATRGDRANEQYF. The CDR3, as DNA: TGTGCCACCAGAGGGGACAGGGCGAACGAGCAGTACTTC.

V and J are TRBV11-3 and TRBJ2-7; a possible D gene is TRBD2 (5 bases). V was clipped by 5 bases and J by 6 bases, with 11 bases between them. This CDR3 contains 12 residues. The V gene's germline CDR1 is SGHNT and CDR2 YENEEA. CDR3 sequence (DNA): TGTGCCAGCAGCCATGGACGGGGCGAGCAGTACTTC. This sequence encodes CASSHGRGEQYF.

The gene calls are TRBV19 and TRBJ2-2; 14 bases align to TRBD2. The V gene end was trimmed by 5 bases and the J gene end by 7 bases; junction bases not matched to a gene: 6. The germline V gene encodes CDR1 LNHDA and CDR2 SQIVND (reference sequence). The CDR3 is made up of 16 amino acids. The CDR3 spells CASSGTSGRRGGELFF. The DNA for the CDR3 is TGTGCCAGTAGTGGGACTAGCGGGAGAAGGGGCGGGGAGCTGTTTTTT. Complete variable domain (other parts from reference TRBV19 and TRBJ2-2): DGGITQSPKYLFRKEGQNVTLSCEQNLNHDAMYWYRQDPGQGLRLIYYSQIVNDFQKGDIAEGYSVSREKKESFPLTVTSAQKNPTAFYLCASSGTSGRRGGELFFGEGSRLTVL.

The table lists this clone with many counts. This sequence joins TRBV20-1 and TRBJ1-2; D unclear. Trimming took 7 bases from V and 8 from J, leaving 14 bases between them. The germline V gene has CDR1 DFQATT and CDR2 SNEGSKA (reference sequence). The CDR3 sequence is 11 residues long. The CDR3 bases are TGCAGTGTCGAGAATTCGGGAGGCTACACCTTC. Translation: CSVENSGGYTF.

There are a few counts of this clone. The CDR3 sequence: CASSVANVDTQYF. Written as DNA, the CDR3 is TGTGCCAGCAGCGTAGCCAATGTAGATACGCAGTATTTT. The V and J genes are TRBV9 and TRBJ2-3; D is undetermined. Deletions cut 0 bases from V and 5 bases from J, with 7 bases between. Germline V gives CDR1 SGDLS, CDR2 YYNGEE. This CDR3 is 13 amino acids long. Combining the CDR3 with reference TRBV9 and TRBJ2-3 gives the whole variable domain DSGVTQTPKHLITATGQRVTLRCSPRSGDLSVYWYQQSLDQGLQFLIQYYNGEERAKGNILERFSAQQFPDLHSELNLSSLELGDSALYFCASSVANVDTQYFGPGTRLTVL.

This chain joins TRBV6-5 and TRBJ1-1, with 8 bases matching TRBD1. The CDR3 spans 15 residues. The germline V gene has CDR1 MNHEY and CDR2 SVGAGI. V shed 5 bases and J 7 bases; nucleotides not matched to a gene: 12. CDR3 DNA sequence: TGTGCCAGCAGTCGATCTATAGTAGGACAGGGTGAAGCTTTCTTT. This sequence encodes CASSRSIVGQGEAFF.

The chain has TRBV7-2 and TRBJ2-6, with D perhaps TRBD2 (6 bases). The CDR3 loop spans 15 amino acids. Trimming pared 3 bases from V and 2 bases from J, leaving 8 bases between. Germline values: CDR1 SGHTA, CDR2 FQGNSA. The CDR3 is CASSFGGTGANVLTF. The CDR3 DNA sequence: TGTGCCAGCAGCTTCGGGGGTACTGGGGCCAACGTCCTGACTTTC.

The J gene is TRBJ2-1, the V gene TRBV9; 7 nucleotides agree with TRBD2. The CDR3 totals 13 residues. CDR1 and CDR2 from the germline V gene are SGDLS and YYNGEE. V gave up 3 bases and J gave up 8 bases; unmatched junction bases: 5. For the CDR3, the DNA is TGTGCCAGCAGCGCTCACCGGGAGGATGAGCAGTTCTTC. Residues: CASSAHREDEQFF.